This passage covers 21 T cell receptor beta chains from one sample sequenced in a study of Ad26.COV2.S vaccination and SARS-CoV-2 variants. Treatment reported: 19 received Ad26.COV2.S at low or high dose, single or two shots; a few received placebo; per-sample allocation not given. The samples date from day 63 after the first vaccine or placebo injection. Sequenced by immunoSEQ multiplex PCR; TCRdb stores in-frame clones only, minus some. Of a few hundred thousand clones listed, roughly 90% are singletons. Sample: peripheral blood, taken in a trial of Ad26.COV2.S vaccine versus placebo. These receptor sequences come from a person aged 18-60 years who received the Ad26.COV2.S COVID-19 vaccine or a placebo.

This rearrangement joins TRBV28 to TRBJ2-3; 8 nucleotides line up with TRBD1. Trimming cost V 4 bases and J 3 bases; bases outside gene matches: 6. The CDR3 sequence is 15 residues long. Germline CDR1 reads MDHEN; CDR2 reads SYDVKM. CDR3: CASSSRGQGTDTQYF. In DNA, the CDR3 is TGTGCCAGCAGTTCCAGAGGACAGGGTACAGATACGCAGTATTTT.

This chain links TRBV19 with TRBJ2-1; TRBD1 matches at 8 bases. This CDR3 is 13 amino acids long. CDR1 and CDR2 (germline): LNHDA, SQIVND (reference sequence). Trimming at V came to 7 bases and at J to 5 bases, leaving 4 bases not matched to a gene. CDR3 protein: CASNHRGNNEQFF. The CDR3 DNA sequence: TGTGCCAGTAATCACAGGGGGAACAATGAGCAGTTCTTC.

This chain links TRBV9 with TRBJ2-4; 9 bases agree with TRBD1. Germline V CDR1 and CDR2: SGDLS, YYNGEE. V lost 3 bases, J lost 3 bases, and 10 bases stayed unmatched. This CDR3 spans 17 amino acids. The CDR3 is CASSEGQGMRGKNIQYF. The CDR3 DNA is TGTGCCAGCAGCGAAGGACAGGGGATGAGGGGCAAAAACATTCAGTACTTC.

The J gene is TRBJ2-5, the V gene TRBV5-4; 8 bases fit TRBD1. Germline CDR1 reads SGHNT; CDR2 reads YYREEE (reference sequence). The CDR3 consists of 13 residues. V shed 4 bases, J shed 4 bases, and the junction held 3 bases outside the gene matches. The CDR3 loop is CASSPGQGETQYF. CDR3 bases: TGTGCCAGCAGCCCCGGACAGGGAGAGACCCAGTACTTC.

V usage is TRBV2 and J usage is TRBJ1-1, with D perhaps matching TRBD1 (6 bases). CDR1 SNHLY and CDR2 FYNNEI come from the germline V gene. Trimming removed 6 bases from V and 4 bases from J, with 15 bases in between. CDR3 length: 14 residues. CDR3 sequence (DNA): TGTGCCAGCAGGGGAGCGTCGACAGGCACTGAAGCTTTCTTT. It translates to CASRGASTGTEAFF. Looking up the rest from reference TRBV2 and TRBJ1-1 gives the full variable domain: EPEVTQTPSHQVTQMGQEVILRCVPISNHLYFYWYRQILGQKVEFLVSFYNNEISEKSEIFDDQFSVERPDGSNFTLKIRSTKLEDSAMYFCASRGASTGTEAFFGQGTRLTVV.

This chain joins TRBV4-1 and TRBJ2-5, with a possible D match to TRBD2 (5 bases). The length of the CDR3 is 14 residues. CDR1 is MGHRA, CDR2 YSYEKL, per germline. V was trimmed by 2 bases and J by 4 bases, leaving 11 bases between them. The CDR3 sequence: CASSQFASIETQYF. DNA for the CDR3: TGCGCCAGCAGCCAATTTGCTAGCATAGAGACCCAGTACTTC.

CDR3 sequence reads: CASSDSQTYYEQYF. CDR3 sequence (DNA): TGTGCCAGCAGTGATTCCCAGACTTACTACGAGCAGTACTTC. This chain links TRBV6-1 with TRBJ2-7; D is undetermined. Germline values: CDR1 MNHNS, CDR2 SASEGT. The length of the CDR3 is 14 residues. V dropped 3 bases and J dropped 3 bases, with 12 bases sitting between them.

This chain uses TRBV11-1 with TRBJ2-3; no clear D. Germline loops: CDR1 SGHAT, CDR2 FQDESV (reference sequence). The ends were cut back, 4 bases at V and 0 bases at J, with 11 bases in the middle. CDR3 length equals 15 residues. CDR3 region: CASSSAARSTDTQYF. CDR3 in DNA: TGTGCCAGCAGCTCCGCGGCTAGAAGCACAGATACGCAGTATTTT.

The CDR3: CASSPGQRWGQGWSLGAFF. DNA for the CDR3: TGTGCCAGCAGTCCAGGCCAGAGGTGGGGACAGGGGTGGTCTCTTGGAGCTTTCTTT. The chain joins TRBV28 to TRBJ1-1; 10 nucleotides line up with TRBD1. Germline V gene lookup returns CDR1 MDHEN and CDR2 SYDVKM. The CDR3 extends over 19 amino acids. After removal of 5 bases from V and 10 bases from J, the junction contained 25 bases not matched to a gene.

V gene TRBV13 combines with J gene TRBJ2-1; TRBD1 is a possible D gene (6 bases). V was trimmed by 5 bases and J by 3 bases, leaving 20 bases between them. Germline V gene lookup returns CDR1 PRHDT and CDR2 FYEKMQ (reference sequence). This CDR3 region has 17 residues. CDR3 DNA sequence: TGTGCCAGCAGCCATTCCTACCCAAACAGGGACTACAATGAGCAGTTCTTC. Its protein product is CASSHSYPNRDYNEQFF.

The chain uses TRBV20-1 and TRBJ1-5; D ambiguous. The CDR3 loop spans 14 amino acids. Trimming shortened V by 3 bases and J by 0 bases, and 9 bases separated the two germline ends. Germline V gene data show CDR1 as DFQATT and CDR2 as SNEGSKA (reference sequence). The CDR3 DNA reads TGCAGTGCTAGTCCTACTATTAGCAATCAGCCCCAGCATTTT. Protein sequence: CSASPTISNQPQHF.

The J gene is TRBJ2-6, the V gene TRBV7-9; possibly TRBD1 or TRBD2 for D (6 bases each). CDR1 SEHNR and CDR2 FQNEAQ come from the germline V gene (reference sequence). Trimming shortened V by 5 bases and J by 0 bases, and 14 bases separated the two germline ends. CDR3 size: 17 residues. CDR3 DNA: TGTGCCAGCAGCAGAAGCCGGGGGCGCTCTGGGGCCAACGTCCTGACTTTC. It is translated as CASSRSRGRSGANVLTF.

The J gene is TRBJ2-7, the V gene TRBV3-1 (or the pseudogene TRBV3-2), with TRBD2 matching over 7 bases. The CDR3 runs 16 residues. Germline CDR1 is LGHDT and CDR2 is YNNKEL (reference sequence). Trimming took 0 bases from V and 2 from J; bases not matched to a gene: 7. The CDR3 loop is CASSQDGGGTPYEQYF. The DNA of the CDR3 is TGTGCCAGCAGCCAAGATGGGGGGGGAACCCCCTACGAGCAGTACTTC.

This sequence joins TRBV11-2 and TRBJ1-4; no firm D call. V lost 1 base to trimming and J lost 2 bases, with 8 bases between them. CDR1 and CDR2 (germline): SGHAT, FQNNGV. The CDR3 has 15 amino acids. Here the CDR3 DNA reads TGTGCCAGCAGCTTAGGTCCGGGGACTAATGAAAAACTGTTTTTT. Its translation: CASSLGPGTNEKLFF.

The CDR3 region has the DNA TGTGCCAGCAGTGAGGGGGTTGGGGATGGCTACACCTTC. The encoded protein is CASSEGVGDGYTF. The chain links TRBV2 to TRBJ1-2, with D maybe TRBD1 (5 bases). The CDR3 has 13 amino acids. Germline V gene data show CDR1 as SNHLY and CDR2 as FYNNEI. V lost 3 bases and J 6 bases, leaving 11 bases between the germline ends.

The chain carries TRBV4-2 and TRBJ2-5; D remains ambiguous. CDR1 LGHNA and CDR2 YNFKEQ come from the germline V gene. This CDR3 region has 15 residues. V was pared by 1 base and J by 2 bases, with 11 bases between. The DNA for the CDR3 is TGTGCCAGCAGCCAAGCGGCGGCAGCACAAGAGACCCAGTACTTC. Its protein is CASSQAAAAQETQYF.

CDR3 region: CASSRARGPGANVLTF. The CDR3 DNA reads TGTGCCAGCAGCCGGGCCAGGGGGCCTGGGGCCAACGTCCTGACTTTC. The chain has TRBV9 and TRBJ2-6, with TRBD1 matching over 8 bases. The CDR3 loop spans 16 amino acids. Germline trimming cut 4 bases from V and 2 bases from J; bases unmatched to any gene: 5. Germline CDR1 SGDLS, CDR2 YYNGEE.

CDR3 sequence: CASSVDGSRYEQYF. The CDR3 nucleotides are TGTGCCAGCAGCGTGGACGGGAGTAGGTACGAGCAGTACTTC. The rearrangement uses TRBV9 and TRBJ2-7; D perhaps matches TRBD2 (6 bases). Per the germline V gene, CDR1 is SGDLS and CDR2 is YYNGEE. The CDR3 has 14 amino acids. V lost 2 bases, J lost 4 bases, and 13 bases lay in between.

The V gene is TRBV7-2, the J gene TRBJ2-2; TRBD2 matches at 9 bases. V lost 5 bases, J lost 7 bases, and 14 bases stayed unmatched. CDR3 length: 17 amino acids. Germline-derived CDR1 and CDR2 are SGHTA and FQGNSA. The chain's CDR3 is CASSNPGLASNGGELFF. DNA of the CDR3: TGTGCCAGCAGCAATCCGGGACTAGCATCAAACGGCGGGGAGCTGTTTTTT.

The chain carries TRBV27 and TRBJ2-1; 14 positions agree with TRBD2. From germline, CDR1 is MNHEY and CDR2 SMNVEV (reference sequence). V lost 8 bases, J lost 6 bases, and 9 bases stayed unmatched. There are 16 residues in the CDR3. CDR3 bases: TGTGCCAGCGGACGGGGACTAGCGGGAGAGATCAATGAGCAGTTCTTC. Its translation: CASGRGLAGEINEQFF.

This clone was counted once. This chain connects TRBV10-1 to TRBJ2-1; 7 bases are shared with TRBD2. J lost 8 bases, V lost 5 bases, and 6 bases had no gene match. The CDR3 is 13 amino acids. Per germline, CDR1 WNHNN and CDR2 SYGVQD (reference sequence). In DNA form, the CDR3 reads TGCGCCAGCAGTCCGGGAGGTGGGGATGAGCAGTTCTTC. Its protein is CASSPGGGDEQFF.